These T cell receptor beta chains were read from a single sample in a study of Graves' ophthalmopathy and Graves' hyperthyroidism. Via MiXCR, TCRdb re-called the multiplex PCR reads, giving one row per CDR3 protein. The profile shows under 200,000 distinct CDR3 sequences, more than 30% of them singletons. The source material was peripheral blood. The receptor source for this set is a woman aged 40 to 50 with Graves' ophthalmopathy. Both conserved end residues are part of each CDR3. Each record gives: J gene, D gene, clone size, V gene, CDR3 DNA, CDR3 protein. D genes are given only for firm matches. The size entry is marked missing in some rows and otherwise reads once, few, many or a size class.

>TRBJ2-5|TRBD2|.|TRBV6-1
TGTGCCAGCATGGGGGTGGCTAGCGGCGAACAAGAGACCCAGTACTTC
CASMGVASGEQETQYF
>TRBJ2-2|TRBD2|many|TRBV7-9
TGTGCCAGCAGCTTACTAGCGGGATGGAACACCGGGGAGCTGTTTTTT
CASSLLAGWNTGELFF
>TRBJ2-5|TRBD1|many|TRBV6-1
TGTGCCAGCAGCGACAGGGTGGCGACCCAGTACTTC
CASSDRVATQYF
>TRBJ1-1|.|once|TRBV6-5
TGTGCCAGCAATTTACGACCCGACTGGGGCGTCGAAGCTTTCTTT
CASNLRPDWGVEAFF
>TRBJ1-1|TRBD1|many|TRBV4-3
TGCGCCAGCAGCCAGACAGGGGGCACCACTGAAGCTTTCTTT
CASSQTGGTTEAFF
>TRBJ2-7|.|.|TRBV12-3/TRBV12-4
TGTGCCAGCTCCGGACGGGTATCCTACGAGCAGTACTTC
CASSGRVSYEQYF
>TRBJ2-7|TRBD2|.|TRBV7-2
TGTGCCAGCAGCCGCGGGGGGCTGTACGAGCAGTACTTC
CASSRGGLYEQYF
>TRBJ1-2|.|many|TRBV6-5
TGTGCCAGCAGTTACAACGGCTATGGCTACACCTTC
CASSYNGYGYTF
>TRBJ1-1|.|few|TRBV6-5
TGTGCCAGCAGTTACGTAAGGGGGAACACTGAAGCTTTCTTT
CASSYVRGNTEAFF
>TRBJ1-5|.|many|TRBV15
TGTGCCACCAGCAGAGAAACGACGTTGAGCCAGCCCCAGCATTTT
CATSRETTLSQPQHF
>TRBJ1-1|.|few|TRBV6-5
TGTGCCAGCAGTTACCGTGGAGGGGCTGAAGCTTTCTTT
CASSYRGGAEAFF
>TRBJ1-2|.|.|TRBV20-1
TGCAGTGCTAGAGTTGGGATCATCACTAACTATGGCTACACCTTC
CSARVGIITNYGYTF
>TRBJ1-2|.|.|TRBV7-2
TGTGCCAGCAGCTTACAGGGGCTGGGAGGCTACACCTTC
CASSLQGLGGYTF
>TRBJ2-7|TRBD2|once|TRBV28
TGTGCCAGTCGCGGCGTGGGAGGGGATTTTGACGAGCAGTACTTC
CASRGVGGDFDEQYF
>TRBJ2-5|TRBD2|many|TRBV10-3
TGTGCCGTACTAATTAGCGGGGGAACCAAATACGACCAAGAGACCCAGTACTTC
CAVLISGGTKYDQETQYF
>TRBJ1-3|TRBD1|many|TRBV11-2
TGTGCCAGCAGCTTAAAACCCCCGGGACAGGCATCTGGAAACACCATATATTTT
CASSLKPPGQASGNTIYF
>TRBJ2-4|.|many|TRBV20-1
TGCAGTGCAACTTACAGGGAGGCGAAGAACATTCAGTACTTC
CSATYREAKNIQYF
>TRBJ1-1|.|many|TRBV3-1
TGTGCCAGCTCGACAGTCCTGAACACTGAAGCTTTCTTT
CASSTVLNTEAFF
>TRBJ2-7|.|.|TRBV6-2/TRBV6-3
TGTGCCAGCAGACACGGCCCCGAAAGGATCTACGAGCAGTACTTC
CASRHGPERIYEQYF
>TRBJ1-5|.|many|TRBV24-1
TGTGCCACCAGTGAGGGCAATCAGCCCCAGCATTTT
CATSEGNQPQHF
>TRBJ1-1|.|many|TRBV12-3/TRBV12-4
TGTGCCAGCAGTTTAGCCCAGGTGGGGGACACTGAAGCTTTCTTT
CASSLAQVGDTEAFF
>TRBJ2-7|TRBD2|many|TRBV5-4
TGTGCCAGCAGCTCTGGACTAGCGGGCCCCTACGAGCAGTACTTC
CASSSGLAGPYEQYF
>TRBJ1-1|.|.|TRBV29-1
TGCAGCGTCGACAACACTGAAGCTTTCTTT
CSVDNTEAFF
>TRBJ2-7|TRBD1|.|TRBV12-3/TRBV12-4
TGTGCCAGCAGTACCCGGGACAGGGGTATGATCTACGAGCAGTACTTC
CASSTRDRGMIYEQYF
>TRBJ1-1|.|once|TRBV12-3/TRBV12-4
TGTGCCAGCAGCGGGGCGACGAACACTGAAGCTTTCTTT
CASSGATNTEAFF
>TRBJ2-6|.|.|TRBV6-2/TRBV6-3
TGTGCCAGCAGAGCCGTCGTCAGAGCCAACGTCCTGACTTTC
CASRAVVRANVLTF
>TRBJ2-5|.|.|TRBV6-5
TGTGCCAGCAGTTACTCGACCCTAAGGTGGGAGACCCAGTACTTC
CASSYSTLRWETQYF
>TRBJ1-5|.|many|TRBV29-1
TGCAGCGCTTGTTATACCAATCAGCCCCAGCATTTT
CSACYTNQPQHF
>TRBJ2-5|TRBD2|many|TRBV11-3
TGTGCCAGCAGCCCCGGGACTAAACAAGAGACCCAGTACTTC
CASSPGTKQETQYF
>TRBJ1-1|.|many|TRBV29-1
TGCAGCGTCCAACCAAATACAGACACTGAAGCTTTCTTT
CSVQPNTDTEAFF
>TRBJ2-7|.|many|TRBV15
TGTGCCACCAGCAGGGAACGAGCCACCTACGAGCAGTACTTC
CATSRERATYEQYF
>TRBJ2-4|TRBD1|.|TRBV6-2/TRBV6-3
TGTGCCACCCGGGACAGCAATGCTCCTTCTCTAGCCAAAAACATTCAGTACTTC
CATRDSNAPSLAKNIQYF
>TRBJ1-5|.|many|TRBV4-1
TGCGCCAGCAGCCAAGCGGGGACTCAGCCCCAGCATTTT
CASSQAGTQPQHF
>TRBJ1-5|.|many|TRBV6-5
TGTGCCAGCAGTTACCCAGGTTCCCAATATAGCAATCAGCCCCAGCATTTT
CASSYPGSQYSNQPQHF
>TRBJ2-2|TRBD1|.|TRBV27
TGTGCCAGCAGTCTGGACAGGACCAACACCGGGGAGCTGTTTTTT
CASSLDRTNTGELFF
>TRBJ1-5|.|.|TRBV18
TGTGCCAGCTCACCGGACGCGAGTCAGCCCCAGCATTTT
CASSPDASQPQHF
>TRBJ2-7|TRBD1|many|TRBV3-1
TGTGCCAGCAGCCCTCGTCGGGACAGCTACGAGCAGTACTTC
CASSPRRDSYEQYF